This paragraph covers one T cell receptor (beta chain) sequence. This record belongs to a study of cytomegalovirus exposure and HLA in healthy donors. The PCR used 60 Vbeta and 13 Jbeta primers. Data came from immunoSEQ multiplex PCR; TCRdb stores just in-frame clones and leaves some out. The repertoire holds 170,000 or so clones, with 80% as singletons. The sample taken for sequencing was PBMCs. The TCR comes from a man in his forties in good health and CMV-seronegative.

CDR3 amino acids: CASSKRGSGGEQYF. The CDR3, as DNA: TGTGCCAGCAGCAAACGGGGCAGCGGGGGCGAGCAGTACTTC. This sequence joins TRBV21-1 and TRBJ2-7; TRBD2 was called by the table and not checked on the DNA. TRBV21-1 is reported as a pseudogene. The CDR3 runs 14 residues.